This TCR beta chain was sequenced for a study of CD8 T cells in Susac syndrome. V lost 7 bases to trimming and J lost 5 bases, with 17 bases between them. Germline CDR1 is SEHNR and CDR2 is FQNEAQ (reference sequence). This CDR3 has 14 amino acids. An input of roughly 0.5 to 1 ug of RNA was subjected to reverse transcription using random hexamers. TCR beta CDR3 was amplified by immunoSEQ covering 54 Vbeta and 13 Jbeta. In TCRdb, the immunoSEQ multiplex PCR reads were re-called with MiXCR into one record per CDR3 protein. The data show about 90,000 distinct CDR3 sequences, approximately 96% seen once. Sequences were obtained from CD8+ T cells from PBMCs. The chain uses TRBV7-9 and TRBJ1-1; D is unresolved. This TCR was recovered from a human donor with Susac syndrome. The CDR3 nucleotides read TGTGCCAGCACAGGTACCAGGCGGGAAACTGAAGCTTTCTTT. Amino acids: CASTGTRRETEAFF.